This T cell receptor beta chain was identified during a study of shared clonotypes between healthy human individuals (dated by TCRdb to about 2020). At the level of the whole study: Three men and a couple of women, aged 18 to 49 years, made up the cohort. To estimate repertoire size and how much clonotype sharing occurs between individuals, the study deeply sequenced the blood TCR repertoires of roughly 5 healthy adults. To increase sequencing depth and limit assay-specific biases, TCR repertoire library preparation and sequencing were carried out by different laboratories using diverse techniques. For each donor, CD4 naive and CD4 memory were each given three plates, CD8 naive was given two plates, and CD8 memory was given one plate. Between about 0.8 and 8.9 billion PBMCs per donor were obtained by leukapheresis.

Concerning this clone itself: Which antigen it targets is not known. Per-base qualities were not stored, and no clone one base away is much larger.

Study-wide findings and limitations: Sampling was limited to blood, and TCR repertoires in tissue likely differ from TCR repertoires in blood. Naive subsets generally had larger estimated clonotype richness than memory subsets did. Incomplete sequencing was indicated by rarefaction of sorted-subset datasets, despite the large sequencing depth. Based on pairwise subsampling, the degree of clonotype sharing among donors was expected to be affected by sequencing depth. The genetic and exposure-history diversity represented was limited by the small number of donors. Compared with non-shared clonotypes, the clonotypes found in all four sorted-subset donors had higher generation probabilities. Across a handful of donors, roughly 5.1% of naive CD4, approximately 3.6% of naive CD8, 2.3% of memory CD4, and around 0.4% of memory CD8 clonotypes were shared.

Healthy HIV-negative adults with no recently reported acute infections or vaccinations were included as donors. Every donor was a Caucasian adult living in Nashville, Tennessee, USA. CD4+ T cells were enriched through magnetic negative selection, after which naive cells were positively selected on CD45RA and the remaining negative fraction served as the memory subset. Blood was obtained by leukapheresis, after which PBMCs were separated by Ficoll-Histopaque density gradient centrifugation and cryopreserved in liquid nitrogen vapor phase. Purity and quantity of every magnetically sorted T cell population were checked by analytical flow cytometry. From each sorted fraction, genomic DNA was isolated and quantified by UV absorbance on a Nanodrop 2000c. TCR CDR3 regions were amplified from genomic DNA by multiplex PCR using the deep immunoSEQ assay. For each cell subset, the extracted genomic DNA was distributed evenly across all wells of several immunoSEQ 96-well plates, and each plate served as one replicate. For sorted subsets, each replicate PCR was loaded with roughly 200 ng genomic DNA, equivalent to 25,000 to 30,000 T cell genomes. Purified libraries were measured with a Qubit 3.0 fluorometer, size-checked on a Bioanalyzer 2100, and measured again with the KAPA Library Quantification kit. Every immunoSEQ 96-well plate was sequenced on a separate single-read 150-cycle Illumina NextSeq 550 flow cell. The paper's processing steps were these. Because the immunoSEQ output held only junctional sequences and lacked quality scores, the filtering could not match the filtering applied to full-length reads. To assign V/J genes and CDR3, sequences were annotated using PyIR, a Python wrapper for IgBLAST v1.9, with IMGT germline references. Any read was removed if the V/J assignment was weak (E-value above 1e-6), the CDR3 was missing, or the read contained stop codons, out-of-frame junctions, or ambiguous translated residues. V3J clonotypes were defined as sequences sharing an identical inferred V gene, J gene, and CDR3 amino acid sequence. Percentage overlap between repertoires was calculated by dividing the number of shared unique clonotypes by the size of the smaller repertoire. Repertoire richness was assessed with RTK rarefaction, the Chao1 estimator, and Recon v2.1 estimates of unobserved clonotypes. Generation probabilities were computed with OLGA for all TCRbeta clonotypes obtained by the gDNA method from several donors. TCRdb took this table from immuneACCESS and kept in-frame rearrangements with V and J called. Such tables lack part of the clones; where checked against another copy, unresolved V genes explain under half of the gap, and the rest is unexplained. V, J and clone size are taken as reported in that table, and D and trimming were inferred from the DNA itself. This sample lists just over 2,000,000 clones; around 95% were detected once. Clones ranked in the top ten supply 0.13% of the sample.

The sequencing input was naive CD4+ T cells sorted from blood. The cell subset or site tag for this specimen amounts to: CD45RA+ positively selected. The TCR originated in a man younger than 35 in good health.

The DNA is as follows: TGTGCCAGCAGCTTAGAATGGGGCAGCGAAGCTTTCTTT. This translates into CASSLEWGSEAFF. The V and J genes are TRBV11-1 and TRBJ1-1, with TRBD1 perhaps the D gene, on 5 matching bases. The CDR3 runs 13 residues from the cysteine to the phenylalanine. Of all the DNA, just the CDR3 is kept, 39 bases in frame from base 1. Deletion took 1 base off V and 8 bases off J, with a span of 11 bases between the germline ends. The CDR1 and CDR2 encoded by the germline V gene (reference sequence) are SGHAT and FQDESV.